This T cell receptor beta chain stems from a study of cytotoxic CD8 clonotypes in ibrutinib-treated CLL. Study-level points and caveats: Upon ibrutinib response clonality rose, and upon progression it fell back toward baseline. The study found public clonotypes uncommon, contracting or stable on treatment.

Note on this clone: No antigen is known for it.

V lost 4 bases and J lost 5; bases outside the gene matches: 10. The length of the CDR3 is 17 residues. CDR1 SGHRS and CDR2 YFSETQ come from the germline V gene. Repertoires were generated with immunoSEQ multiplex PCR, while TCRdb's copy carries only in-frame clones and drops some. The data hold roughly 190,000 clones, with approximately 68% observed a single time. The specimen comprised PBMCs, sampled after 24 months of ibrutinib treatment. The genes are TRBV5-1 and TRBJ2-5; 14 bases map to TRBD2. This clonotype was obtained from a human donor with chronic lymphocytic leukemia. The CDR3 nucleotides read TGCGCCAGCAGCCGGGGACTAGCGGGAGCGGATACGGAGACCCAGTACTTC. Protein sequence: CASSRGLAGADTETQYF.